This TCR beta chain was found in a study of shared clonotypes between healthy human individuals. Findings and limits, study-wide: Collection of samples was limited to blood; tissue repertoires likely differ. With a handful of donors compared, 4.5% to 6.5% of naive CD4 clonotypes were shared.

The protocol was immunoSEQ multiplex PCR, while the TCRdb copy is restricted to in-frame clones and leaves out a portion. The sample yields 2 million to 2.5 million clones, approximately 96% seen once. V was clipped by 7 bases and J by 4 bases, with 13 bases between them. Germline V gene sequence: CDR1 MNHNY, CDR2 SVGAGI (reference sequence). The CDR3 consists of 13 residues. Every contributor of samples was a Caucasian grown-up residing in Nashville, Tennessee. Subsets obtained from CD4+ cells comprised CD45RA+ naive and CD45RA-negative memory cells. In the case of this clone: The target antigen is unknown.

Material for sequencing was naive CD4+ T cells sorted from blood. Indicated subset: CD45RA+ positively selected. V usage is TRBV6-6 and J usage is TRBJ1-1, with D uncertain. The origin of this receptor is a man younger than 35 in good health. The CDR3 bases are TGTGCCAGCATAGCTAGCCTTTTCACTGAAGCTTTCTTT. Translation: CASIASLFTEAFF.